This paragraph reports one TCR beta chain. Antigen: not known. The data are from a study of beta chain features in type 1 diabetes. Trimming removed 3 bases from V and 4 bases from J, with 16 bases in between. CDR3 size: 15 residues. Germline-derived CDR1 and CDR2 are MNHEY and SMNVEV (reference sequence). Expressed TCRB transcripts were sequenced because the isolated RNA had all been reverse transcribed beforehand. The protocol was immunoSEQ multiplex PCR, while the TCRdb copy is restricted to in-frame clones and leaves out a portion. The sample includes 900,000 or so clones, about a sixth of them seen just once. Study outcomes and limitations: Sequencing the cDNA could make cells with high TCR expression show up more than they should.

Every single donor gave one heparinised blood draw, and these averaged approximately 110 mL. Via the markers CD45RO/CCR7/CD25/CD127/CD95/CD27, stem cell-like memory, regulatory, central memory and naive CD4+ cells were sorted. Purity of each sorted population was above 98%. The chain is built from TRBV27 and TRBJ2-7; D may be TRBD2 (7 bases). The TCR originated in a woman younger than 35 in good health. The sequencing input was naive CD4+ T cells from blood. DNA for the CDR3: TGTGCCAGCAGTTTGGGATCTGGGGGGGCTTACGAGCAGTACTTC. This sequence encodes CASSLGSGGAYEQYF.